Listed below are T cell receptor beta chains from one sample, sequenced in a study of identical twins. TCRdb analysed the 5' RACE reads with MiXCR anew, one entry per CDR3 protein. The sample lists over 600,000 distinct CDR3 sequences; approximately 21% were seen once. These sequences were also reported in another study, on T cells expressing NK-cell markers.

Sequenced sample: PBMCs. These receptors all come from a woman aged 18-35 years in good health. CDR3s include the opening cysteine and the closing phenylalanine or tryptophan. The D gene is left open where the match is weak. Size is omitted from some rows. Given values are once, few, many or a class for expanded clones.

few	TRBV4-2	TRBD1	TRBJ2-7	CASSLRDRKQYWDSYEQYF	TGTGCCAGCAGCCTCCGGGACAGGAAACAGTACTGGGACTCCTACGAGCAGTACTTC
-	TRBV6-1	-	TRBJ2-2	CASTGVWTGELFF	TGTGCCAGCACAGGGGTGTGGACCGGGGAGCTGTTTTTT
many	TRBV12-3/TRBV12-4	-	TRBJ2-3	CASTISSTDTQYF	TGTGCCAGCACAATCAGTAGCACAGATACGCAGTATTTT
-	TRBV10-3	TRBD2	TRBJ2-4	CAISDRGGANIQYF	TGTGCCATCAGTGATCGCGGGGGGGCGAACATTCAGTACTTC
few	TRBV7-9	-	TRBJ2-7	CASSRVHRGLNEQYF	TGTGCCAGCAGTAGGGTACATAGAGGACTGAACGAGCAGTACTTC
few	TRBV20-1	-	TRBJ2-5	CSPSKETQYF	TGCAGTCCTTCGAAAGAGACCCAGTACTTC
-	TRBV24-1	TRBD1	TRBJ2-2	CATSSTGANTGELFF	TGTGCCACCTCATCGACAGGGGCGAACACCGGGGAGCTGTTTTTT
-	TRBV20-1	-	TRBJ2-5	CSAIMLGGGLQETQYF	TGCAGTGCTATAATGTTAGGCGGGGGCCTTCAAGAGACCCAGTACTTC
-	TRBV7-9	-	TRBJ2-5	CASSFNLETQYF	TGTGCCAGCAGCTTCAATTTGGAGACCCAGTACTTC
-	TRBV7-2	TRBD1	TRBJ2-1	CASSLGAGTGGYEQFF	TGTGCCAGCAGCTTAGGGGCCGGGACAGGCGGGTATGAGCAGTTCTTC
few	TRBV20-1	TRBD2	TRBJ2-5	CSARDSSGRFGETQYF	TGCAGTGCTAGAGATAGTAGCGGGAGGTTCGGAGAGACCCAGTACTTC
-	TRBV7-9	-	TRBJ1-2	CASSPSGAVGYTF	TGTGCCAGCAGCCCGTCGGGTGCGGTCGGCTACACCTTC
many	TRBV5-1	TRBD1	TRBJ1-2	CASSLGTGNYGYTF	TGTGCCAGCAGCTTAGGGACAGGAAACTATGGCTACACCTTC
many	TRBV28	TRBD1	TRBJ2-7	CASSFPDRVNEQYF	TGTGCCAGCAGTTTTCCCGACAGGGTCAACGAGCAGTACTTC
many	TRBV6-5	TRBD2	TRBJ2-3	CASSYVGGSGGTDTQYF	TGTGCCAGCAGTTACGTGGGTGGTAGCGGGGGAACAGATACGCAGTATTTT
-	TRBV10-3	-	TRBJ2-7	CAISESGNYEQYF	TGTGCCATCAGTGAGTCCGGCAACTACGAGCAGTACTTC
many	TRBV7-9	-	TRBJ1-2	CASRHPHYGYTF	TGTGCCAGCAGGCATCCCCACTATGGCTACACCTTC
-	TRBV20-1	-	TRBJ1-1	CSATKVAEAFF	TGCAGTGCTACAAAGGTCGCTGAAGCTTTCTTT
-	TRBV7-9	TRBD2	TRBJ2-1	CASSSGLAGNYNEQFF	TGTGCCAGCAGCTCCGGACTAGCGGGTAATTACAATGAGCAGTTCTTC
few	TRBV12-3/TRBV12-4	TRBD2	TRBJ2-7	CASKPTSGSYEQYF	TGTGCCAGCAAACCGACTAGCGGATCCTACGAGCAGTACTTC
few	TRBV6-5	-	TRBJ1-6	CASSYRQANSPLHF	TGTGCCAGCAGTTATAGACAGGCTAATTCACCCCTCCACTTT
few	TRBV12-3/TRBV12-4	-	TRBJ2-2	CASRRDGNTGELFF	TGTGCCAGCAGGAGGGACGGAAACACCGGGGAGCTGTTTTTT
few	TRBV6-2/TRBV6-3	-	TRBJ2-7	CASRYYGRNRAYEQYF	TGTGCCAGCCGCTACTACGGCCGAAACAGAGCCTACGAGCAGTACTTC
few	TRBV6-5	TRBD2	TRBJ2-7	CASSYSTPTSGRDEQYF	TGTGCCAGCAGTTACTCTACCCCGACTAGCGGGAGGGACGAGCAGTACTTC
once	TRBV10-3	-	TRBJ2-2	CAIKAAPNTGELFF	TGTGCCATCAAGGCGGCGCCGAACACCGGGGAGCTGTTTTTT
few	TRBV9	-	TRBJ2-1	CASAQSVTHGYNEQFF	TGTGCCAGCGCTCAAAGTGTGACTCACGGCTACAATGAGCAGTTCTTC
-	TRBV5-1	TRBD2	TRBJ2-1	CASSSGTSGSPGPSNEQFF	TGCGCCAGCAGCTCCGGGACTAGCGGGAGTCCGGGCCCTTCGAATGAGCAGTTCTTC
few	TRBV7-2	TRBD2	TRBJ2-1	CASSLMGLAANEQFF	TGTGCCAGCAGCTTAATGGGACTAGCGGCAAATGAGCAGTTCTTC
few	TRBV20-1	-	TRBJ2-1	CSARAQLALDNEQFF	TGCAGTGCTAGAGCCCAGCTAGCTTTAGACAATGAGCAGTTCTTC
few	TRBV12-3/TRBV12-4	TRBD1	TRBJ1-2	CAIGQGGFYGYTF	TGTGCCATCGGACAGGGGGGGTTCTATGGCTACACCTTC
many	TRBV5-1	-	TRBJ1-1	CASSLDAEAFF	TGCGCCAGCAGCTTGGATGCTGAAGCTTTCTTT
many	TRBV5-1	-	TRBJ2-1	CASRQVGDPYNEQFF	TGCGCCAGCAGGCAAGTGGGGGATCCCTACAATGAGCAGTTCTTC
few	TRBV7-9	TRBD2	TRBJ2-4	CASSLQGLAAPIQYF	TGTGCCAGCAGCTTACAGGGACTAGCGGCCCCCATTCAGTACTTC
many	TRBV2	-	TRBJ2-1	CASSGAANEQFF	TGTGCCAGCAGTGGAGCGGCGAATGAGCAGTTCTTC
-	TRBV20-1	-	TRBJ2-5	CSAPAGGGETQYF	TGCAGTGCCCCTGCTGGAGGGGGGGAGACCCAGTACTTC
few	TRBV3-1	-	TRBJ1-1	CASTRGMNTEAFF	TGTGCCAGCACCCGAGGAATGAACACTGAAGCTTTCTTT
-	TRBV29-1	-	TRBJ2-3	CSVAAGANTDTQYF	TGCAGCGTCGCGGCGGGGGCCAACACAGATACGCAGTATTTT
many	TRBV20-1	-	TRBJ2-4	CSAPRPGLNIQYF	TGCAGTGCTCCCCGACCGGGGCTAAACATTCAGTACTTC
-	TRBV28	TRBD1	TRBJ1-2	CASIEPGTGKGYTF	TGTGCCAGCATAGAACCTGGGACAGGGAAAGGCTACACCTTC
few	TRBV12-3/TRBV12-4	-	TRBJ2-3	CASSSQIDAFTDTQYF	TGTGCCAGCAGTTCCCAAATTGACGCCTTCACAGATACGCAGTATTTT
few	TRBV25-1	-	TRBJ2-5	CASSTEGRETQYF	TGTGCCAGCAGTACTGAGGGTAGAGAGACCCAGTACTTC
many	TRBV10-3	TRBD1	TRBJ2-7	CAISETGGVSYEQYF	TGTGCCATCAGCGAGACAGGGGGTGTTAGCTACGAGCAGTACTTC
-	TRBV18	TRBD1	TRBJ2-1	CASSPRQGEQFF	TGTGCCAGCTCACCACGACAGGGCGAGCAGTTCTTC
-	TRBV5-5	-	TRBJ2-5	CASSSTGPPENQYF	TGTGCCAGCAGCTCGACCGGTCCACCAGAGAACCAGTACTTC
-	TRBV7-9	-	TRBJ2-5	CASGIRDNAQETQYF	TGTGCCAGCGGAATCCGGGACAACGCCCAAGAGACCCAGTACTTC
-	TRBV7-6	TRBD1	TRBJ1-2	CASSPGQDFYGYTF	TGTGCCAGCAGCCCAGGACAGGACTTTTATGGCTACACCTTC